This T cell receptor beta chain was sequenced in a study of T cells in localized non-small cell lung cancer. Assay: immunoSEQ multiplex PCR; the TCRdb copy retains only in-frame clones and omits some. Of roughly 34,000 clones listed, around 84% are singletons. Worth noting for this clone: The antigen is not known.

CDR3 length equals 14 residues. Findings and caveats of the study: In uninvolved adjacent lung, T cell clonality reached its highest value, exceeding tumor. Paired adjacent lung recovered a median about 60 of the top 100 tumor clones. Heterogeneity stays possible, as sequencing covered only one tumor region.

The rearrangement uses TRBV21-1 and TRBJ1-5. TRBV21-1 is flagged as a pseudogene. This material consisted of peripheral blood, taken before any cancer treatment. This receptor was taken from a male donor older than 55 with stage III lung adenocarcinoma. CDR3 region: CASSKHGTDQPQHF. CDR3 nucleotides: TGTGCCAGCAGCAAGCACGGCACGGATCAGCCCCAGCATTTT.